This T cell receptor (beta chain) came from a study of shared clonotypes between healthy human individuals. The wider study: Ranging from 18 to 49 in age, donors were a couple of women and three men. Study-wide findings and caveats: Though the depth was large, rarefaction showed that sorted-subset sequencing was incomplete.

A note on this clone: Its target is unknown.

TCRdb keeps only in-frame clones here, not all; method: immunoSEQ multiplex PCR. The sample shows a few million clones, just over 90% of them seen only once. The CDR3 has 13 amino acids. This clonotype was obtained from a man younger than 35 in good health. Some clones in this sample may be carry-over from other donors' samples. This chain links TRBV21-1 with TRBJ2-7. TRBV21-1 is designated a pseudogene. The sample was naive CD4+ T cells from PBMCs. Subset described: CD45RA+ positively selected. The CDR3 bases are TGTGCCAGCAGCGAGGACCCAACCTACGAGCAGTACTTC. Translation gives CASSEDPTYEQYF.